Sequencing of this T cell receptor beta chain was carried out in a study of regulatory T cells in long-lasting Graves disease. The TCR beta library used iRepertoire HTBI primers with Arm-PCR amplification of CDR3. TCRdb re-derived calls from the multiplex PCR reads in MiXCR, one entry per CDR3 protein. The table has fewer than 400,000 distinct CDR3 sequences, around 21% seen once; the top ten hold less than 25%. Time point noted: persistent/refractory GD, antithyroid drugs over 5 years with positive TRAb. The TCR library was prepared using RNA isolated from PBMCs. Ten or more counts support this clonotype. The sample here was peripheral blood mononuclear cells (PBMCs), taken when the disease was refractory, from a patient treated with antithyroid drugs. The clonotype originates from a female donor with Graves disease.

The CDR3 reads CASSPQAGGGETQYF. CDR3 in DNA: TGTGCCAGCAGTCCGCAAGCGGGAGGAGGGGAGACCCAGTACTTC. This rearrangement joins TRBV12-3 or TRBV12-4 to TRBJ2-5; 9 positions match TRBD2. Germline trimming cut 5 bases from V and 5 bases from J; bases unmatched to any gene: 9. The length of the CDR3 is 15 residues.